Reported below is one T cell receptor (beta chain). Its specificity is unknown. V lost 6 bases to trimming and J lost 11 bases, with 16 bases between them. Germline V gene sequence: CDR1 SQVTM, CDR2 ANQGSEA. CDR3 length equals 11 residues. The data were obtained in a study of T-cell reconstitution after alpha-beta-depleted transplantation in children. Whole-study results and caveats: Two months or so post-transplant, alpha-beta T cells reportedly derived from several hundred expanded graft clones. Some patients owed their high day-60 TCRbeta diversity to surviving recipient T cells and thymic progenitors. From newly produced T cells came most of the T-cell counts and diversity one year after transplant.

Unique molecular identifiers tagged the TCRbeta library. TCRdb reanalysed the PCR reads using MiXCR and keeps one entry per CDR3 protein. The data hold about a million distinct CDR3 sequences, with around 30% observed a single time. This chain joins TRBV29-1 and TRBJ2-5; possible D gene TRBD2, 5 bases. This TCR was sampled from a boy younger than two who had a stem cell transplant for SCID, so the T cells may come from the graft donor. The specimen was PBMCs, mostly from graft donor cells, collected 360 days after TCRalphabeta/CD19-depleted stem cell transplant. The CDR3 DNA reads TGCAGCGTCCGCACCGAACCGGGACAGTACTTC. Translation gives CSVRTEPGQYF.